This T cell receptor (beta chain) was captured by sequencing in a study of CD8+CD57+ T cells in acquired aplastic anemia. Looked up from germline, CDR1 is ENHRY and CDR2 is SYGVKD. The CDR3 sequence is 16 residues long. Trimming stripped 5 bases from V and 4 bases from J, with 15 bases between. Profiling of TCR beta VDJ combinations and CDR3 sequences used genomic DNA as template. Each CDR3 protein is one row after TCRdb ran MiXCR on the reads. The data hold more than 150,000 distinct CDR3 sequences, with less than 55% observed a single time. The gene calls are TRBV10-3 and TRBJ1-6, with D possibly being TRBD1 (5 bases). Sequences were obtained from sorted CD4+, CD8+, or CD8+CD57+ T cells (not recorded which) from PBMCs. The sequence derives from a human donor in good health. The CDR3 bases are TGTGCCATCAGTATATCGGGACTCAAGTATAATTCACCCCTCCACTTT. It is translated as CAISISGLKYNSPLHF.